These 22 T cell receptor beta chains were all obtained from the same sample, sequenced in a study of response to subunit inactivated influenza vaccine. MiXCR, applied by TCRdb to the RT-PCR reads, yields one record per CDR3 protein. The profile shows 500,000 to 600,000 distinct CDR3 sequences, 16% of them singletons. Here the sequenced sample was CD4+ T cells sorted from PBMCs, taken less than 30 months after vaccination. These receptors came from a man aged 50 to 69 who received an inactivated influenza vaccine.

V and J are TRBV2 and TRBJ1-5, with D tentatively TRBD1 (5 bases). Germline V gives CDR1 SNHLY, CDR2 FYNNEI. Trimming cost V 6 bases and J 0 bases, with 15 bases left between them. The CDR3 length is 16 residues. The CDR3 is CASSDTGLYSNQPQHF. The DNA of the CDR3 is TGTGCCAGCAGCGATACAGGTCTATATAGCAATCAGCCCCAGCATTTT.

This clonotype has just a few counts. This sequence joins TRBV20-1 and TRBJ1-6; D might be TRBD1 (5 bases). Germline V gene sequence: CDR1 DFQATT, CDR2 SNEGSKA (reference sequence). V lost 2 bases and J lost 9, with 17 bases in between. The CDR3 totals 15 residues. The CDR3 here is CSARKGAPGGSPLHF. The DNA for the CDR3 is TGCAGTGCTAGAAAAGGGGCCCCTGGGGGTTCACCCCTCCACTTT.

The rearrangement links TRBV6-1 to TRBJ2-3, with TRBD2 as a possible D gene (5 bases). Trimming left V 8 bases short and J 3 bases short, with 21 bases between. This CDR3 spans 16 amino acids. From germline, CDR1 is MNHNS and CDR2 SASEGT. The CDR3 bases are TGTGCCAGCCGGTTGACGTTTTCGGGGAGAACAGATACGCAGTATTTT. Translation gives CASRLTFSGRTDTQYF.

This clonotype came up a few times. The V and J genes are TRBV6-1 and TRBJ2-5; 12 bases map to TRBD2. CDR3 length: 14 amino acids. V dropped 6 bases and J dropped 5; count of bases not matched to a gene: 4. The V gene's germline CDR1 is MNHNS and CDR2 SASEGT. The CDR3, as DNA: TGTGCCAGCAGGTCTAGCGGGGGGGTTGAGACCCAGTACTTC. It specifies CASRSSGGVETQYF.

CDR3 DNA sequence: TGTGCCAGCTGGGCCGGGGTTGCACCCCTCCACTTT. This sequence encodes CASWAGVAPLHF. The rearrangement links TRBV6-5 to TRBJ1-6; the D is unclear. From germline, CDR1 is MNHEY and CDR2 SVGAGI. This CDR3 is built from 12 residues. V was cut by 8 bases and J by 11 bases, with 13 bases left in between.

The sample holds one count of this clonotype. V is TRBV20-1 and J is TRBJ1-5; no clear D gene. Trimming shortened V by 4 bases and J by 3 bases, and 10 bases separated the two germline ends. Germline lookup yields CDR1 DFQATT and CDR2 SNEGSKA (reference sequence). CDR3 length equals 13 residues. Here the CDR3 reads CSAMGDSNQPQHF. The CDR3 bases are TGCAGTGCTATGGGAGATTCCAATCAGCCCCAGCATTTT.

The rearrangement uses TRBV5-1 and TRBJ2-3, with 7 bases lining up with TRBD1. V lost 10 bases and J lost 2; bases outside the gene matches: 7. This CDR3 comprises 13 residues. CDR1 is SGHRS and CDR2 is YFSETQ in the germline V gene. In DNA, the CDR3 is TGCGCCGGAAGGGACAGCTTCACAGATACGCAGTATTTT. It translates to CAGRDSFTDTQYF. The complete variable domain, with remaining parts taken from reference TRBV5-1 and TRBJ2-3, reads KAGVTQTPRYLIKTRGQQVTLSCSPISGHRSVSWYQQTPGQGLQFLFEYFSETQRNKGNFPGRFSGRQFSNSRSEMNVSTLELGDSALYLCAGRDSFTDTQYFGPGTRLTVL.

This clonotype was counted between two and nine times. The V call is TRBV30, the J call TRBJ2-5, with D unresolved. From germline, CDR1 is GTSNPN and CDR2 SVGIG (reference sequence). The CDR3 is made up of 13 amino acids. The V end was cut by 2 bases, the J end by 1 base, with 8 bases between. The CDR3 DNA follows: TGTGCCTGGAGTTATAACCCCCAAGAGACCCAGTACTTC. This sequence encodes CAWSYNPQETQYF.

V is TRBV11-2 and J is TRBJ1-6, with D hard to call. The V end was cut by 0 bases, the J end by 4 bases, with 16 bases between. Looked up from germline, CDR1 is SGHAT and CDR2 is FQNNGV. This CDR3 spans 18 amino acids. The CDR3 DNA reads as TGTGCCAGCAGCTTAGAGAAAAGTGGGTCTCGGTATAATTCACCCCTCCACTTT. Amino acid sequence: CASSLEKSGSRYNSPLHF.

This sequence joins TRBV20-1 and TRBJ2-4; 7 bases map to TRBD1. The germline CDR1 and CDR2 sequences are DFQATT and SNEGSKA (reference sequence). With 1 base clipped from V and 2 bases from J, the junction kept 2 bases outside the gene matches. The CDR3 is 14 amino acids. The CDR3: CSARAGQPKNIQYF. DNA of the CDR3: TGCAGTGCTAGAGCGGGACAGCCCAAAAACATTCAGTACTTC.

This chain joins TRBV3-1 and TRBJ1-5; D is ambiguous. Trimming cost V 1 base and J 7 bases, with 8 bases left between them. The CDR3 runs to 13 residues. CDR1 is LGHDT and CDR2 is YNNKEL in the germline V gene (reference sequence). The CDR3 region is CASSQGPGQPQHF. CDR3 nucleotide sequence: TGTGCCAGCAGCCAAGGCCCGGGACAGCCCCAGCATTTT.

Only a few counts were recorded for this clonotype. The chain is built from TRBV6-2 or TRBV6-3 and TRBJ2-4; D gene ambiguous. Germline CDR1 and CDR2: MNHEY and SVGEGT. The CDR3 consists of 12 residues. V shed 10 bases and J shed 0 bases, with 7 bases lying between them. The CDR3 bases are TGTGCCACCGCGGTAGCCAAAAACATTCAGTACTTC. Encoded protein: CATAVAKNIQYF.

For the CDR3, the DNA is TGCGCCAGCAGCTCCGACCCAACCCGGGAGCAGTTCTTC. Residues: CASSSDPTREQFF. This chain links TRBV5-1 with TRBJ2-1; D is ambiguous. This CDR3 region has 13 residues. V was shortened by 3 bases and J by 10 bases, with 14 bases between the two germline ends. Germline assignment: CDR1 SGHRS and CDR2 YFSETQ.

This chain joins TRBV5-1 and TRBJ2-5; D gene unclear. Trimming pared 5 bases from V and 2 bases from J, leaving 16 bases between. The CDR3 consists of 15 residues. Germline V gene sequence: CDR1 SGHRS, CDR2 YFSETQ. CDR3 bases: TGCGCCAGCAGACCCTCGGCGACTCGACAAGAGACCCAGTACTTC. Residues: CASRPSATRQETQYF. The whole variable domain, filled in from reference TRBV5-1 and TRBJ2-5, reads KAGVTQTPRYLIKTRGQQVTLSCSPISGHRSVSWYQQTPGQGLQFLFEYFSETQRNKGNFPGRFSGRQFSNSRSEMNVSTLELGDSALYLCASRPSATRQETQYFGPGTRLLVL.

In this sample, this clonotype turned up many times. The chain is built from TRBV3-1 and TRBJ2-3, with no clear D. Between the trimmed V and J ends, which lost 5 bases and 6 bases, there was a span of 6 bases. Germline CDR1 LGHDT, CDR2 YNNKEL (reference sequence). CDR3 length: 11 residues. CDR3 DNA sequence: TGTGCCAGCAGCAACTTTGATACGCAGTATTTT. Amino acids: CASSNFDTQYF.

The chain carries TRBV6-2 or TRBV6-3 and TRBJ2-7; 9 bases align to TRBD2. Germline V gene sequence: CDR1 MNHEY, CDR2 SVGEGT. Trimming cost V 8 bases and J 3 bases; bases outside gene matches: 5. The CDR3 has 13 amino acids. CDR3 protein: CASARLADYEQYF. CDR3 nucleotide sequence: TGTGCCAGCGCGAGACTAGCGGACTACGAGCAGTACTTC.

The gene calls are TRBV10-3 and TRBJ2-7; D not resolved. The germline CDR1 and CDR2 sequences are ENHRY and SYGVKD. CDR3 length: 14 amino acids. Trimming removed 10 bases at V and 0 bases at J, with 16 bases between. The CDR3 spells CATLGKDLSYEQYF. Here the CDR3 DNA reads TGTGCCACCCTGGGGAAAGACCTCTCCTACGAGCAGTACTTC.

This rearrangement joins TRBV7-2 to TRBJ2-7; 14 bases map to TRBD2. V shed 5 bases, J shed 6 bases, and the junction held 9 bases outside the gene matches. CDR1 and CDR2 from the germline V gene are SGHTA and FQGNSA. The CDR3 consists of 16 residues. The CDR3 DNA reads TGTGCCAGCAGCCCCAGGACTAGCGGGGGGCCCATCGAGCAGTACTTC. Protein sequence: CASSPRTSGGPIEQYF.

The rearrangement links TRBV11-2 to TRBJ2-2; no reliable D call. The CDR3 consists of 18 residues. Germline V gene sequence: CDR1 SGHAT, CDR2 FQNNGV. V dropped 0 bases and J dropped 2 bases, with 16 bases sitting between them. CDR3 protein: CASSLDILTEPNTGELFF. CDR3 bases: TGTGCCAGCAGCTTAGACATCCTTACAGAACCCAACACCGGGGAGCTGTTTTTT. The whole variable domain, filled in from reference TRBV11-2 and TRBJ2-2, reads EAGVAQSPRYKIIEKRQSVAFWCNPISGHATLYWYQQILGQGPKLLIQFQNNGVVDDSQLPKDRFSAERLKGVDSTLKIQPAKLEDSAVYLCASSLDILTEPNTGELFFGEGSRLTVL.

This clonotype was observed many times. The chain recombines TRBV27 with TRBJ2-2; no clear D. This CDR3 has 12 amino acids. The germline gives CDR1 MNHEY, CDR2 SMNVEV (reference sequence). The ends were cut back, 0 bases at V and 6 bases at J, with 2 bases in the middle. CDR3 in amino acids: CASSLSSGELFF. The DNA for the CDR3 is TGTGCCAGCAGTTTATCATCCGGGGAGCTGTTTTTT.

The chain joins TRBV20-1 to TRBJ1-1; TRBD1 agrees at 11 bases. The germline V gene has CDR1 DFQATT and CDR2 SNEGSKA (reference sequence). The trim removed 3 bases at V and 4 bases at J, leaving 7 bases unmatched. The CDR3 runs 15 residues. Written as DNA, the CDR3 is TGCAGTGCTAGGGACAGGGGGCAACAAAGCACTGAAGCTTTCTTT. Its protein product is CSARDRGQQSTEAFF.

This clonotype was counted a few times. The genes are TRBV7-2 and TRBJ1-6; D call uncertain. The CDR3 covers 19 residues. V shed 0 bases and J shed 2 bases, with 17 bases lying between them. The germline V gene has CDR1 SGHTA and CDR2 FQGNSA. DNA for the CDR3: TGTGCCAGCAGCTTAGCTTCCCCATGGCGGGGAACCTATAATTCACCCCTCCACTTT. Its translation is CASSLASPWRGTYNSPLHF.